A single count supports the clone carrying this T cell receptor beta chain. Germline V gives CDR1 MDHEN, CDR2 SYDVKM. The CDR3 totals 11 residues. The V end was cut by 3 bases, the J end by 7 bases, with 7 bases between. The sample is drawn from a study of T cell changes during pregnancy in multiple sclerosis. The data were produced by immunoSEQ multiplex PCR, yet TCRdb's version contains in-frame clones alone and is incomplete. The sample contains 100,000 or so clones, approximately 95% of which appear only once. V and J are TRBV28 and TRBJ2-7; no clear D gene. The clonotype was recovered from a female donor in good health, enrolled as a control in a pregnancy study. Here the sequenced sample was peripheral blood, taken after pregnancy. DNA of the CDR3: TGTGCCAGCAGTTTTGCTCGGGAGCAGTACTTC. This encodes CASSFAREQYF.